These T cell receptor beta chains were read from a single sample in a study of blood T cell repertoires in COVID-19. Data came from immunoSEQ multiplex PCR; TCRdb stores just in-frame clones and leaves some out. The sample holds some 310,000 clones; around 90% are singletons and the top ten take 1%. Sequencing used peripheral blood. These receptors all come from a man in his fifties or sixties with active or convalescent COVID-19. Each CDR3 is given with its conserved first and last residue. Each record gives: clone size, J gene, V gene, CDR3 protein. For some rows the clone size is stated as once, few or many, or as a class when expanded; others skip it.

abundance: .; j_gene: TRBJ1-1; v_gene: TRBV7-3; CDR3aa: CASSPTGQGDTEAFF
abundance: .; j_gene: TRBJ2-1; v_gene: TRBV30; CDR3aa: CAWSVRVSSYNEQFF
abundance: once; j_gene: TRBJ2-1; v_gene: TRBV19; CDR3aa: CASSIGAGGARNEQFF
abundance: .; j_gene: TRBJ2-1; v_gene: TRBV29-1; CDR3aa: CSAGRSNEQFF
abundance: once; j_gene: TRBJ2-2; v_gene: TRBV2; CDR3aa: CASSVAGGRNTGELFF
abundance: .; j_gene: TRBJ2-7; v_gene: TRBV28; CDR3aa: CASSPIGQPSYEQYF
abundance: .; j_gene: TRBJ1-1; v_gene: TRBV5-8; CDR3aa: CASSLGVGGWYTEAFF
abundance: .; j_gene: TRBJ1-6; v_gene: TRBV6-5; CDR3aa: CASRRTGADNSPLHF
abundance: .; j_gene: TRBJ1-1; v_gene: TRBV28; CDR3aa: CASSFIRAGGGTEAFF
abundance: .; j_gene: TRBJ2-2; v_gene: TRBV18; CDR3aa: CASSLLGQPDTGELFF
abundance: once; j_gene: TRBJ1-4; v_gene: TRBV27; CDR3aa: CASSPNNEKLFF
abundance: .; j_gene: TRBJ2-7; v_gene: TRBV25-1; CDR3aa: CASSRDMREQYF
abundance: .; j_gene: TRBJ2-3; v_gene: TRBV5-1; CDR3aa: CASNLGTGGVTDTQYF
abundance: .; j_gene: TRBJ2-5; v_gene: TRBV7-2; CDR3aa: CASSFDFGEETQYF
abundance: .; j_gene: TRBJ2-7; v_gene: TRBV19; CDR3aa: CASRPATGSYEQYF
abundance: few; j_gene: TRBJ1-1; v_gene: TRBV3-1/TRBV3-2; CDR3aa: CASSHLDSTEAFF
abundance: .; j_gene: TRBJ1-2; v_gene: TRBV4-1; CDR3aa: CASSQGTGNYGYTF
abundance: .; j_gene: TRBJ1-3; v_gene: TRBV28; CDR3aa: CASSLLGGVSTGNTIYF
abundance: few; j_gene: TRBJ1-2; v_gene: TRBV27; CDR3aa: CAAARTGEVYAYGYTF
abundance: .; j_gene: TRBJ2-3; v_gene: TRBV2; CDR3aa: CASSSGGSDTQYF
abundance: once; j_gene: TRBJ1-2; v_gene: TRBV6-4; CDR3aa: CASSDAPPAGANYGYTF
abundance: .; j_gene: TRBJ1-2; v_gene: TRBV3-1/TRBV3-2; CDR3aa: CASSRTGNNYGYTF
abundance: once; j_gene: TRBJ1-3; v_gene: TRBV28; CDR3aa: CASSDTGGSGNTIYF
abundance: .; j_gene: TRBJ2-3; v_gene: TRBV5-1; CDR3aa: CASQGSTSTDTQYF
abundance: .; j_gene: TRBJ1-3; v_gene: TRBV2; CDR3aa: CASSETTGASSGNTIYF
abundance: .; j_gene: TRBJ1-5; v_gene: TRBV5-6; CDR3aa: CASSLKGRGPQHF
abundance: .; j_gene: TRBJ1-6; v_gene: TRBV11-3; CDR3aa: CASSLQNNSPLHF
abundance: .; j_gene: TRBJ2-1; v_gene: TRBV28; CDR3aa: CASSPGGRYNEQFF
abundance: .; j_gene: TRBJ2-7; v_gene: TRBV30; CDR3aa: CAWSRWTAYEQYF
abundance: few; j_gene: TRBJ2-7; v_gene: TRBV5-8; CDR3aa: CASSSQASYEQYF
abundance: .; j_gene: TRBJ2-7; v_gene: TRBV18; CDR3aa: CASSPTDRDAEQYF
abundance: few; j_gene: TRBJ2-5; v_gene: TRBV30; CDR3aa: CAWSRTGNEETQYF
abundance: .; j_gene: TRBJ1-1; v_gene: TRBV10-1; CDR3aa: CASSEDRGLFTEAFF
abundance: .; j_gene: TRBJ2-2; v_gene: TRBV4-3; CDR3aa: CASSRQALANTGELFF
abundance: .; j_gene: TRBJ1-3; v_gene: TRBV5-1; CDR3aa: CASSLGAGSGNTIYF
abundance: few; j_gene: TRBJ1-5; v_gene: TRBV6-2/TRBV6-3; CDR3aa: CASSSGTGLNQPQHF
abundance: .; j_gene: TRBJ2-7; v_gene: TRBV7-2; CDR3aa: CASSRTGSGSYEQYF
abundance: .; j_gene: TRBJ2-3; v_gene: TRBV5-1; CDR3aa: CASSETGDADTQYF
abundance: .; j_gene: TRBJ1-2; v_gene: TRBV2; CDR3aa: CASSGLDRGVDGYTF
abundance: .; j_gene: TRBJ2-7; v_gene: TRBV19; CDR3aa: CASSIPGQTYEQYF
abundance: .; j_gene: TRBJ2-5; v_gene: TRBV5-1; CDR3aa: CASSDRGRSQETQYF
abundance: once; j_gene: TRBJ2-1; v_gene: TRBV9; CDR3aa: CASSRAGLAGGTTYNEQFF
abundance: once; j_gene: TRBJ2-7; v_gene: TRBV7-2; CDR3aa: CASSFSGGSGYEQYF